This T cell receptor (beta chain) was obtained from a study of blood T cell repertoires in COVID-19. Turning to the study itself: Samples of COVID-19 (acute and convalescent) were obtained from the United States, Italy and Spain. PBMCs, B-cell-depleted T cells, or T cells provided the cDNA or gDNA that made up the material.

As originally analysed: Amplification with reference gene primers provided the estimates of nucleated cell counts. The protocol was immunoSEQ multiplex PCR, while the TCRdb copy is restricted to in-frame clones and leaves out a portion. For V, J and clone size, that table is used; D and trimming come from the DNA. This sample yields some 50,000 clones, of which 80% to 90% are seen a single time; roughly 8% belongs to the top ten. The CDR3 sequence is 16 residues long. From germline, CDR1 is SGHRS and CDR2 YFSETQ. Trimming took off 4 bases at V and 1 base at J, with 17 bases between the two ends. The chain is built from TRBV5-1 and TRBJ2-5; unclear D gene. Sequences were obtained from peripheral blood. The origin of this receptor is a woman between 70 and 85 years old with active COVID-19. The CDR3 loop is CASSPLLGSIQETQYF. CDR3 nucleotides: TGCGCCAGCAGCCCCCTGCTGGGCTCTATCCAAGAGACCCAGTACTTC. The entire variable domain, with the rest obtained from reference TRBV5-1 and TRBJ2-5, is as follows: KAGVTQTPRYLIKTRGQQVTLSCSPISGHRSVSWYQQTPGQGLQFLFEYFSETQRNKGNFPGRFSGRQFSNSRSEMNVSTLELGDSALYLCASSPLLGSIQETQYFGPGTRLLVL.